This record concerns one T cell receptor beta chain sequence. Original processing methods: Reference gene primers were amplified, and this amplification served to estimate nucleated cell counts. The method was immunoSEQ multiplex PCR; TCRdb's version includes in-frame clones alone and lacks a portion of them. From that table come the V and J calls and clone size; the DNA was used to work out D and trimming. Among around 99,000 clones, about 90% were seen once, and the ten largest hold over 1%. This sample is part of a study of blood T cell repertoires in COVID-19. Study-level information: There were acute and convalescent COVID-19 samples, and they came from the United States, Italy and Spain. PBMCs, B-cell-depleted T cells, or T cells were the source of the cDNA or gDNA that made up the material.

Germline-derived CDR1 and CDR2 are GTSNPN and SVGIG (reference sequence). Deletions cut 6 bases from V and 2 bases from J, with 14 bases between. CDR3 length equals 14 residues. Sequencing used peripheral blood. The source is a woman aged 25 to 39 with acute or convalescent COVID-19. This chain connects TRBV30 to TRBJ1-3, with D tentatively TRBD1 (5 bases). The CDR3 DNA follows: TGTGCCTGTCCGGGGGAGCAGACTGGAAACACCATATATTTT. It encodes CACPGEQTGNTIYF.